This T cell receptor (beta chain) was retrieved from a study of cytomegalovirus exposure and HLA in healthy donors. Profiling relied on immunoSEQ multiplex PCR, and the TCRdb table lists in-frame clones only, not all of them. The sample shows 200,000 to 250,000 clones, approximately 80% of them seen only once. CDR3 length equals 15 residues. Germline assignment: CDR1 SNHLY and CDR2 FYNNEI. With 6 bases removed from V and 1 base from J, the gap between germline ends came to 15 bases. The rearrangement joins TRBV2 to TRBJ2-5, with D perhaps TRBD2 (6 bases). Sequencing was performed on PBMCs. The source of this sequence is a woman aged 25 to 39 in good health and CMV-seropositive. The CDR3 nucleotides are TGTGCCAGCAGGGCAGGGACTCTAGGCCAAGAGACCCAGTACTTC. Translated: CASRAGTLGQETQYF.